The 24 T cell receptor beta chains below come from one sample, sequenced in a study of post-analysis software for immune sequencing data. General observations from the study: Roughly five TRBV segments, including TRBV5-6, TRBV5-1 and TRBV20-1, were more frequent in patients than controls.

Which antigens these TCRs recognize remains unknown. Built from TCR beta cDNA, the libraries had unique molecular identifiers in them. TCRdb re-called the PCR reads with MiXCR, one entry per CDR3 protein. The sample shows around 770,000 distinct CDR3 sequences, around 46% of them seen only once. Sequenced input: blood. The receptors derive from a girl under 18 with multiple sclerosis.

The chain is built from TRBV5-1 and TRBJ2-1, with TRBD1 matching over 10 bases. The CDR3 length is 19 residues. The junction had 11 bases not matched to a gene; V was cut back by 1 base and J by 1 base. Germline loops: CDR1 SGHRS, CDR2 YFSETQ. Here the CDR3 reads CASSLWGTGDLRSYNEQFF. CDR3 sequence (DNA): TGCGCCAGCAGCTTGTGGGGGACAGGGGACCTAAGATCCTACAATGAGCAGTTCTTC. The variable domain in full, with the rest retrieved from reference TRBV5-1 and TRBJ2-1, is KAGVTQTPRYLIKTRGQQVTLSCSPISGHRSVSWYQQTPGQGLQFLFEYFSETQRNKGNFPGRFSGRQFSNSRSEMNVSTLELGDSALYLCASSLWGTGDLRSYNEQFFGPGTRLTVL.

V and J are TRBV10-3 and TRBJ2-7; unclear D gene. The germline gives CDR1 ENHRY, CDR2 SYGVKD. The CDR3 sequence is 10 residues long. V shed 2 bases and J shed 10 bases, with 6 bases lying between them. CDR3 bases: TGTGCCATCAGTGAGGGTATTCAGTACTTC. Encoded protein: CAISEGIQYF.

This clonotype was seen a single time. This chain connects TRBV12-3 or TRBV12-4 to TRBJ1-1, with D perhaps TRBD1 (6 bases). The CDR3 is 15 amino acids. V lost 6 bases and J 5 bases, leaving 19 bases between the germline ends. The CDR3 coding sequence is TGTGCCAGCAGAGGCTTCACAGGGAGTAAAACTGAAGCTTTCTTT. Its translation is CASRGFTGSKTEAFF.

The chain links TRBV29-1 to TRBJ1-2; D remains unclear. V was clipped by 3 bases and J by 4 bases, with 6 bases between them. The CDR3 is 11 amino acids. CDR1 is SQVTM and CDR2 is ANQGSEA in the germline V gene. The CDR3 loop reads CSVEGSYGYTF. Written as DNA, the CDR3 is TGCAGCGTTGAGGGGAGCTATGGCTACACCTTC.

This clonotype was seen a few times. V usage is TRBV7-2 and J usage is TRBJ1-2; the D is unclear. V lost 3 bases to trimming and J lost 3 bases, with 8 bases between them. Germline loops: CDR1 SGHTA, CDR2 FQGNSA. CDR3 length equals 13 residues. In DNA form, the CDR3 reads TGTGCCAGCAGCTTGTCAGAATACTATGGCTACACCTTC. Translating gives CASSLSEYYGYTF. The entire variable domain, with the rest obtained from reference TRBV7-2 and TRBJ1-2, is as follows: GAGVSQSPSNKVTEKGKDVELRCDPISGHTALYWYRQSLGQGLEFLIYFQGNSAPDKSGLPSDRFSAERTGGSVSTLTIQRTQQEDSAVYLCASSLSEYYGYTFGSGTRLTVV.

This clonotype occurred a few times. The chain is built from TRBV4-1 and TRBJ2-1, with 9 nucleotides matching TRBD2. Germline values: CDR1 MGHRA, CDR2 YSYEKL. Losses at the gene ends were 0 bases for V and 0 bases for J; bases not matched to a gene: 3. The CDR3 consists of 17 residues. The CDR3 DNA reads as TGCGCCAGCAGCCAAGATGAGACTAGCGGCTCCTACAATGAGCAGTTCTTC. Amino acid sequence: CASSQDETSGSYNEQFF.

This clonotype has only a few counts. The CDR3 nucleotides read TGCAGTGCTAGAGATCGGGACAGGGGGGCCAACGTCCTGACTTTC. It encodes CSARDRDRGANVLTF. The chain carries TRBV20-1 and TRBJ2-6; the match to TRBD1 covers 8 bases. Germline V lookup: CDR1 DFQATT, CDR2 SNEGSKA (reference sequence). The CDR3 is 15 residues long. Losses at the gene ends were 0 bases for V and 4 bases for J; bases not matched to a gene: 2.

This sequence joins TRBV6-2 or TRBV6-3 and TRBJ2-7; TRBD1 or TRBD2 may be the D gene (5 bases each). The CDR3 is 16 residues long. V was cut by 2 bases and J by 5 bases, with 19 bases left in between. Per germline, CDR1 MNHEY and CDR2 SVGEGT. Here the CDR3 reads CASSYGPPGSWNEQYF. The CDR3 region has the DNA TGTGCCAGCAGTTACGGTCCCCCAGGGAGCTGGAACGAGCAGTACTTC.

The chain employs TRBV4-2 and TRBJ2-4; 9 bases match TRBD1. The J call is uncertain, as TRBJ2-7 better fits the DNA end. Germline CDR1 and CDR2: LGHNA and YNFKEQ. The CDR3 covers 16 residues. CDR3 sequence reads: CASSQDRRDRVHEQYF. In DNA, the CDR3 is TGTGCCAGCAGCCAAGATCGACGGGACAGGGTCCACGAGCAGTACTTC.

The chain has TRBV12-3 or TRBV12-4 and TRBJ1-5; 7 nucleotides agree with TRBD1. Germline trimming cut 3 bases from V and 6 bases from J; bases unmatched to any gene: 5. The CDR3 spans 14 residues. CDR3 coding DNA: TGTGCCAGCAGTTTCACAGGGGTGAGTCAGCCCCAGCATTTT. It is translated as CASSFTGVSQPQHF.

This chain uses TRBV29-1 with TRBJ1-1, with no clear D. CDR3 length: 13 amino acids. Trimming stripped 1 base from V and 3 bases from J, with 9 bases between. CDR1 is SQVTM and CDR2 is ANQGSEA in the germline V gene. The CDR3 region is CSVEGASDTEAFF. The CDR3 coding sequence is TGCAGCGTTGAAGGGGCCAGCGACACTGAAGCTTTCTTT.

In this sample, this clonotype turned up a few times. The CDR3, as DNA: TGTGCCAGCAGTTTACGGCAGGCCCGCTCCTACGAGCAGTACTTC. Amino acids: CASSLRQARSYEQYF. This chain joins TRBV27 and TRBJ2-7; D remains unclear. Germline V lookup: CDR1 MNHEY, CDR2 SMNVEV (reference sequence). The CDR3 has 15 residues. Between the trimmed V and J ends, which lost 2 bases and 0 bases, there was a span of 11 bases.

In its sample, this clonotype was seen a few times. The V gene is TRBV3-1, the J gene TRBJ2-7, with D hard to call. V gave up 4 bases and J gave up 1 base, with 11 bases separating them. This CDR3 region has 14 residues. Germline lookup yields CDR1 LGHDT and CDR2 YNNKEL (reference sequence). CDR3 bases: TGTGCCAGCAGCCCCGCCCCGGCATCCTACGAGCAGTACTTC. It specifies CASSPAPASYEQYF.

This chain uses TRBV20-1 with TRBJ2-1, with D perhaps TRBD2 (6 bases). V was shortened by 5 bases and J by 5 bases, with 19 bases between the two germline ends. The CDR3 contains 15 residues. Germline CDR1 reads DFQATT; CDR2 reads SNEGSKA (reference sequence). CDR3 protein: CSAVLITGLDNEQFF. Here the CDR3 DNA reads TGCAGTGCTGTCCTCATTACGGGACTCGACAATGAGCAGTTCTTC.

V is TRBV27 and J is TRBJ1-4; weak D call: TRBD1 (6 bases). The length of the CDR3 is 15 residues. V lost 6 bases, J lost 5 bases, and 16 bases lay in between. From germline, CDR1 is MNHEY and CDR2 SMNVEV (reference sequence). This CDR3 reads CASRAAWGGNEKLFF. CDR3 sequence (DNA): TGTGCCAGCAGGGCCGCGTGGGGGGGCAATGAAAAACTGTTTTTT.

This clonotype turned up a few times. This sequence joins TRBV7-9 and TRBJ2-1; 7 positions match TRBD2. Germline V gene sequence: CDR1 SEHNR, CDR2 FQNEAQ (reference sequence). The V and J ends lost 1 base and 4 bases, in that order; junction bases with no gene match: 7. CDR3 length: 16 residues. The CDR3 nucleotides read TGTGCCAGCAGCTTAGATGGAGCGGGGCAGTACAATGAGCAGTTCTTC. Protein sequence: CASSLDGAGQYNEQFF.

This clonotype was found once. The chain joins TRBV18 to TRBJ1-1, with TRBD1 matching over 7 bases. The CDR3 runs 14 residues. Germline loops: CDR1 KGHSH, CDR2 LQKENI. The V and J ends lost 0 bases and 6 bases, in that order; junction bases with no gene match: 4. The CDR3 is CASSPPTGKAEAFF. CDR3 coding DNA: TGTGCCAGCTCACCACCGACAGGGAAGGCTGAAGCTTTCTTT.

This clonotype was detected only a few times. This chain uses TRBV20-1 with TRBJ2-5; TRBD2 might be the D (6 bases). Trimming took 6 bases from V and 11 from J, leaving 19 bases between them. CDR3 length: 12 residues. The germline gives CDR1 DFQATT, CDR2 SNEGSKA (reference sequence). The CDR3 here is CSAHPGVGEQYF. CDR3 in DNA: TGCAGTGCGCACCCGGGAGTCGGAGAGCAGTACTTC.

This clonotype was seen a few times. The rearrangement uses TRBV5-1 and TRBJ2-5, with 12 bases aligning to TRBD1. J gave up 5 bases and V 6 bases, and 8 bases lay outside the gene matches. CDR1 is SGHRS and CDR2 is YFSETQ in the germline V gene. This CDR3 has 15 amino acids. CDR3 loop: CASTAGTGGAETQYF. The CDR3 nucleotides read TGCGCCAGCACTGCCGGGACAGGGGGCGCGGAGACCCAGTACTTC.

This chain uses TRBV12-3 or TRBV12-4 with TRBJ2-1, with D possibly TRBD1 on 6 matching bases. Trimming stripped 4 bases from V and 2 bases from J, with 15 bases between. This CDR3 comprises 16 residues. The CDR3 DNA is TGTGCCAGCAGTTCCTCCCAAGAGGGGGCCTACAATGAGCAGTTCTTC. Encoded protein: CASSSSQEGAYNEQFF.

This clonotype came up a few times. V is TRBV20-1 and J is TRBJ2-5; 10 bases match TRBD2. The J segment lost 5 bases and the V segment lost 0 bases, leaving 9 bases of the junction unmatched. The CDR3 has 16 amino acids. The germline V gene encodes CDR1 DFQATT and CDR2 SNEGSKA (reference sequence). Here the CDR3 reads CSARDLAGASGETQYF. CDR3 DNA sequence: TGCAGTGCTAGAGACCTAGCGGGAGCCTCCGGGGAGACCCAGTACTTC.

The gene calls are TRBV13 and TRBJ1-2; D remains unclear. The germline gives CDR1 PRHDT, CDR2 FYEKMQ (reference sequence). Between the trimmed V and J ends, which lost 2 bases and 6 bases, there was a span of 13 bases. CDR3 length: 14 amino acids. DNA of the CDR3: TGTGCCAGCAGCTTAAGAGGAAGAGGGCATGGCTACACCTTC. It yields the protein CASSLRGRGHGYTF. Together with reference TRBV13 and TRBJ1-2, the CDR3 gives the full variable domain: AAGVIQSPRHLIKEKRETATLKCYPIPRHDTVYWYQQGPGQDPQFLISFYEKMQSDKGSIPDRFSAQQFSDYHSELNMSSLELGDSALYFCASSLRGRGHGYTFGSGTRLTVV.

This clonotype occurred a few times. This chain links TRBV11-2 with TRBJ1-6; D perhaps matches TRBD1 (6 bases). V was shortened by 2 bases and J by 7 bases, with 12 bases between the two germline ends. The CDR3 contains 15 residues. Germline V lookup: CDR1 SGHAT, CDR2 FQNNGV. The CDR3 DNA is TGTGCCAGCAGCTTAAGGGGGACTGACAATTCACCCCTCCACTTT. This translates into CASSLRGTDNSPLHF.

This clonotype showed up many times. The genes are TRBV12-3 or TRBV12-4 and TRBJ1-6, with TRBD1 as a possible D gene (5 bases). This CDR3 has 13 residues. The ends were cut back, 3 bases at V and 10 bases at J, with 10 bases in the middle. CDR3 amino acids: CASSFRRESPLHF. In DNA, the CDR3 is TGTGCCAGCAGTTTTCGCAGGGAATCACCCCTCCACTTT.